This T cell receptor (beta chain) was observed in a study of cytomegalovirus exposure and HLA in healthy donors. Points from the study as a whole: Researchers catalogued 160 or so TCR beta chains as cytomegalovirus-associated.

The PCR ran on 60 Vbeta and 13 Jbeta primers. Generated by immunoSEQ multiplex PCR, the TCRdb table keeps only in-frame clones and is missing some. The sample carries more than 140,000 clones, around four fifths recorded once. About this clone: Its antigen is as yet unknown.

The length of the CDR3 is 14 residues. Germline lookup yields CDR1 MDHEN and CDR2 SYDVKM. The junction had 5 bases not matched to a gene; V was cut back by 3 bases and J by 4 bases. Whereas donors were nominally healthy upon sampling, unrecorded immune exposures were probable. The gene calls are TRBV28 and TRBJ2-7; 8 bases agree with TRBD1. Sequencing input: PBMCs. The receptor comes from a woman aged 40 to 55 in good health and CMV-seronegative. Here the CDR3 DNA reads TGTGCCAGCAGTTTCCCGGGACAGGTGTACGAGCAGTACTTC. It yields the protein CASSFPGQVYEQYF.